The 21 T cell receptor beta chains given below trace back to one sample, sequenced in a study of T-cell memory formation after mild COVID-19. TCRdb used MiXCR to reprocess the 5' RACE reads, holding one entry per CDR3 protein. The sample shows under 450,000 distinct CDR3 sequences, 20% of them seen only once. The material sequenced was PBMCs or a T cell subset sorted from them (not recorded which). These receptors were obtained from a man between 18 and 29 years old who had mild COVID-19 (a few samples of this study predate the infection). Cell type and time point are not known.

This clonotype was detected only a few times. This sequence joins TRBV6-2 or TRBV6-3 and TRBJ2-2; D is uncertain. Germline lookup yields CDR1 MNHEY and CDR2 SVGEGT. The CDR3 spans 16 residues. Trimming stripped 6 bases from V and 5 bases from J, with 19 bases between. CDR3 amino acids: CASSGQAPSLTGELFF. The CDR3 region has the DNA TGTGCCAGCAGCGGTCAGGCGCCCTCTCTTACCGGGGAGCTGTTTTTT.

The chain uses TRBV5-4 and TRBJ2-3, with 7 positions matching TRBD1. The CDR3 spans 13 residues. From germline, CDR1 is SGHNT and CDR2 YYREEE (reference sequence). V was clipped by 5 bases and J by 6 bases; unmatched bases: 6. In DNA form, the CDR3 reads TGTGCCAGCAGACCCCAGGGGGTGGATACGCAGTATTTT. Its protein is CASRPQGVDTQYF.

This chain joins TRBV15 and TRBJ2-1; 8 bases match TRBD1. In germline, CDR1 is LNHNV, CDR2 YYDKDF (reference sequence). With 6 bases clipped from V and 1 base from J, the junction kept 5 bases outside the gene matches. The CDR3 sequence is 15 residues long. The CDR3 loop reads CATRTDRGSYNEQFF. In DNA form, the CDR3 reads TGTGCCACCAGGACCGACAGGGGTTCCTACAATGAGCAGTTCTTC.

This chain connects TRBV7-8 to TRBJ1-3; tentatively, D is TRBD1 (6 bases). The CDR3 length is 16 residues. Trimming left V 2 bases short and J 4 bases short, with 15 bases between. Germline loops: CDR1 SGHVS, CDR2 FQNEAQ. Written as DNA, the CDR3 is TGTGCCAGCAGCTTATTCGGCAGGGGACCGGGAAACACCATATATTTT. Translation: CASSLFGRGPGNTIYF.

This clonotype was seen a few times. V gene TRBV20-1 combines with J gene TRBJ2-6; 10 bases agree with TRBD2. This CDR3 is built from 16 residues. Germline V gene sequence: CDR1 DFQATT, CDR2 SNEGSKA (reference sequence). Written as DNA, the CDR3 is TGCAGCAGCGGGAGGGGGCGGTTTACTGGGGCCAACGTCCTGACTTTC. Its translation: CSSGRGRFTGANVLTF.

The chain couples TRBV7-9 to TRBJ1-5; TRBD1 might be the D (5 bases). The V gene lost 5 bases and the J gene lost 2 bases, with 13 bases spanning the gap. Per germline, CDR1 SEHNR and CDR2 FQNEAQ (reference sequence). The CDR3 loop spans 15 amino acids. The CDR3 loop reads CASSPRGFGNQPQHF. CDR3 coding DNA: TGTGCCAGCAGCCCCCGGGGGTTTGGCAATCAGCCCCAGCATTTT.

This clonotype has more than one count but fewer than ten. The chain is built from TRBV7-9 and TRBJ1-5; D is unclear. Germline CDR1 SEHNR, CDR2 FQNEAQ (reference sequence). V dropped 1 base and J dropped 0 bases, with 10 bases sitting between them. The CDR3 sequence is 16 residues long. CDR3 protein: CASSLDDTDSNQPQHF. The DNA for the CDR3 is TGTGCCAGCAGCTTAGATGACACCGATAGCAATCAGCCCCAGCATTTT.

In this sample, this clonotype turned up a few times. The V gene is TRBV28, the J gene TRBJ1-4; D might be TRBD1 (5 bases). Trimming stripped 4 bases from V and 13 bases from J, with 13 bases between. Germline values: CDR1 MDHEN, CDR2 SYDVKM. The CDR3 sequence is 12 residues long. The CDR3: CASSSGGRVLFF. The CDR3 nucleotides read TGTGCCAGCAGTTCTGGGGGACGCGTACTGTTTTTT.

This clonotype was picked up a small number of times. This chain uses TRBV5-1 with TRBJ2-2; D perhaps matches TRBD1 (7 bases). The CDR3 loop spans 15 amino acids. The V end lost 1 base, the J end lost 4 bases, and 11 bases lay between the germline ends. Germline V gene lookup returns CDR1 SGHRS and CDR2 YFSETQ. The CDR3 nucleotides are TGCGCCAGCAGCTTGCGCGGGGACAGCACCGGGGAGCTGTTTTTT. Protein product: CASSLRGDSTGELFF.

This rearrangement joins TRBV7-2 to TRBJ2-3; 8 bases are a match to TRBD2. The junction had 7 bases not matched to a gene; V was cut back by 4 bases and J by 4 bases. There are 15 residues in the CDR3. Looked up from germline, CDR1 is SGHTA and CDR2 is FQGNSA. Here the CDR3 DNA reads TGTGCCAGCAGCTGGCGCCTAGCGGGCCCAGATACGCAGTATTTT. It encodes CASSWRLAGPDTQYF.

This clonotype was detected ten times or more. The chain links TRBV5-5 to TRBJ2-5, with D maybe TRBD2 (6 bases). The CDR3 extends over 13 amino acids. From germline, CDR1 is SGHKS and CDR2 YYEKEE (reference sequence). The ends were cut back, 1 base at V and 5 bases at J, with 9 bases in the middle. CDR3 bases: TGTGCCAGCAGCTTGCCGGGGGAGGAGACCCAGTACTTC. Protein: CASSLPGEETQYF.

To note about this clonotype: At one end the junction does not follow the germline gene, possibly because of a read error. The V gene is TRBV11-2, the J gene TRBJ2-3; D is unresolved. Per germline, CDR1 SGHAT and CDR2 FQNNGV. The CDR3 runs to 10 residues. The chain's CDR3 is CDSSLGTPYF. The CDR3 region has the DNA TGTGACAGCAGCTTGGGAACACCGTATTTT.

The chain combines TRBV3-1 with TRBJ1-6, with 12 bases that match TRBD1. CDR1 LGHDT and CDR2 YNNKEL come from the germline V gene (reference sequence). The ends lost 4 bases at V and 9 bases at J; junction bases unmatched: 7. The length of the CDR3 is 16 residues. The CDR3 nucleotides are TGTGCCAGCAGCCGGCCGGGACAGGGGGCTGGTTCACCCCTCCACTTT. Encoded protein: CASSRPGQGAGSPLHF.

V and J are TRBV7-6 and TRBJ1-2, with D hard to call. The CDR3 covers 16 residues. V gave up 5 bases and J gave up 4 bases, with 20 bases separating them. CDR1 is SGHVS and CDR2 is FNYEAQ in the germline V gene. The CDR3 DNA follows: TGTGCCAGCAGCCCCCTCGGGATGACGGACCCCTATGGCTACACCTTC. Translated, it gives CASSPLGMTDPYGYTF.

This clonotype has just a few counts. The J gene is TRBJ2-5, the V gene TRBV27; D might be TRBD1 or TRBD2, each matching 7 bases. This CDR3 is 15 amino acids long. With 6 bases removed from V and 0 bases from J, the gap between germline ends came to 14 bases. The germline V gene has CDR1 MNHEY and CDR2 SMNVEV (reference sequence). The DNA of the CDR3 is TGTGCCAGCAGCACCCAGGGGGGGGACCAAGAGACCCAGTACTTC. Translation gives CASSTQGGDQETQYF.

The table lists this clonotype with a few counts. V gene TRBV29-1 combines with J gene TRBJ2-7, with a weak D call TRBD1 (6 bases). Germline CDR1 and CDR2: SQVTM and ANQGSEA. The CDR3 sequence is 13 residues long. CDR3 protein: CRLDRFYPLEQYV. For the CDR3, the DNA is TGCAGGTTAGACAGGTTCTACCCCCTCGAGCAGTACGTC.

This clonotype was observed a handful of times. This chain joins TRBV7-2 and TRBJ1-5, with 11 bases matching TRBD1. The CDR3 has 16 residues. J gave up 1 base and V 4 bases, and 3 bases lay outside the gene matches. Germline CDR1 and CDR2: SGHTA and FQGNSA. CDR3 DNA sequence: TGTGCCAGCAGCTGGACAGGGGGCAGGAGCAATCAGCCCCAGCATTTT. Protein: CASSWTGGRSNQPQHF.

V usage is TRBV5-1 and J usage is TRBJ2-3; 7 bases are a match to TRBD2. This CDR3 has 16 amino acids. Per germline, CDR1 SGHRS and CDR2 YFSETQ. Trimming cost V 4 bases and J 4 bases; bases outside gene matches: 12. CDR3 sequence (DNA): TGCGCCAGCAGCCCGCTGATTGGGGGGGAAGCAGATACGCAGTATTTT. This gives the protein CASSPLIGGEADTQYF.

This chain links TRBV4-3 with TRBJ1-5; D is unresolved. CDR3 length equals 16 residues. Germline CDR1 and CDR2: LGHNA and YSLEER. V was shortened by 4 bases and J by 1 base, with 14 bases between the two germline ends. Here the CDR3 DNA reads TGCGCCAGCAGCCCGTCTATGGGCCCCAGCAATCAGCCCCAGCATTTT. Translating gives CASSPSMGPSNQPQHF.

This sequence joins TRBV10-3 and TRBJ1-2; no clear D gene. The CDR3 length is 14 residues. V was cut by 7 bases and J by 0 bases, with 12 bases left in between. The germline CDR1 and CDR2 sequences are ENHRY and SYGVKD. As DNA, the CDR3 is TGTGCCATCAAATCGGTAGAAGCTAACTATGGCTACACCTTC. Translation gives CAIKSVEANYGYTF.

This clonotype was counted a few times. The rearrangement links TRBV5-1 to TRBJ1-4, with TRBD1 as a possible D gene (6 bases). V was trimmed by 0 bases and J by 3 bases, leaving 6 bases between them. In germline, CDR1 is SGHRS, CDR2 YFSETQ. The CDR3 runs to 14 residues. CDR3 region: CASSLEGANEKLFF. For the CDR3, the DNA is TGCGCCAGCAGCTTGGAGGGGGCTAATGAAAAACTGTTTTTT.